This is a list of T cell receptor beta chains from one sample in a study of blood T cells in healthy people across ages. One entry per CDR3 protein, called by TCRdb with MiXCR from the 5' RACE reads. The sample lists more than 1,400,000 distinct CDR3 sequences; 42% were seen once. Sequencing was carried out using blood. The receptors originated from a young woman in good health. The CDR3 runs from the conserved cysteine through the conserved F or W. D genes are given only for firm matches. Size tells how often a clone was seen (once, few, many) or the class of an expanded clone, and some rows leave it out.

abundance,v_gene,d_gene,j_gene,CDR3aa,CDR3nt
few,TRBV7-7,TRBD2,TRBJ2-5,CASSLALAGGPGNEQYF,TGTGCCAGCAGCTTAGCTCTAGCGGGAGGGCCGGGGAATGAGCAGTACTTC
NA,TRBV4-1,TRBD2,TRBJ2-5,CASSQELAPGRETQYF,TGCGCCAGCAGCCAAGAACTAGCGCCCGGGAGAGAGACCCAGTACTTC
NA,TRBV5-5,TRBD2,TRBJ2-1,CASSLVVSASGSNEQFF,TGTGCCAGCAGCTTGGTTGTGAGTGCGAGCGGGAGCAATGAGCAGTTCTTC
few,TRBV7-2,NA,TRBJ2-1,CASSFRELPYNEQFF,TGTGCCAGCAGCTTTAGGGAGCTCCCCTACAATGAGCAGTTCTTC
NA,TRBV12-3/TRBV12-4,NA,TRBJ1-2,CASSAGSGPYGYTF,TGTGCCAGCAGTGCCGGTAGTGGGCCCTATGGCTACACCTTC
few,TRBV7-9,TRBD2,TRBJ2-2,CASSPPSGSNTGELFF,TGTGCCAGCAGCCCCCCTAGCGGGAGCAACACCGGGGAGCTGTTTTTT
NA,TRBV20-1,NA,TRBJ2-7,CSARVASYGQYF,TGCAGTGCTAGAGTTGCCAGCTACGGGCAGTACTTC
once,TRBV20-1,TRBD2,TRBJ2-1,CSARPPGGRGDEQFF,TGCAGTGCTAGACCCCCGGGGGGGAGAGGGGATGAGCAGTTCTTC
few,TRBV25-1,TRBD1,TRBJ2-3,CASSESGTGLSTDTQYF,TGTGCCAGCAGTGAATCCGGGACAGGACTTAGCACAGATACGCAGTATTTT
few,TRBV5-1,NA,TRBJ2-1,CASSLIPGLLSLPHEQFF,TGCGCCAGCAGCTTAATCCCAGGACTCCTGAGCCTTCCTCATGAGCAGTTCTTC
NA,TRBV3-1,NA,TRBJ2-1,CASSQTGGEQFF,TGTGCCAGCAGCCAAACAGGCGGTGAGCAGTTCTTC
few,TRBV20-1,TRBD2,TRBJ2-1,CSARDGASGRDNEQFF,TGCAGTGCTAGAGATGGCGCTAGCGGGAGGGACAATGAGCAGTTCTTC
NA,TRBV12-3/TRBV12-4,NA,TRBJ2-7,CASSFRHSSYEQYF,TGTGCCAGCAGTTTCCGACACAGCTCCTACGAGCAGTACTTC
NA,TRBV12-3/TRBV12-4,TRBD2,TRBJ2-1,CASSGGLASYDEQFF,TGTGCCAGCAGTGGGGGACTAGCGTCCTACGATGAGCAGTTCTTC
few,TRBV5-1,TRBD2,TRBJ2-1,CASSITETSGGDDEQFF,TGCGCCAGCAGCATTACCGAGACTAGCGGGGGGGATGATGAGCAGTTCTTC
NA,TRBV2,NA,TRBJ2-3,CASWGLGLGTDTQYF,TGTGCCTCCTGGGGGCTGGGGCTTGGCACAGATACGCAGTATTTT
few,TRBV4-2,NA,TRBJ2-1,CASSQGDAQFF,TGTGCCAGCAGCCAAGGGGACGCCCAGTTCTTC
NA,TRBV6-1,NA,TRBJ2-1,CASSEAWGVNEQFF,TGTGCCAGCAGTGAAGCGTGGGGGGTGAATGAGCAGTTCTTC
NA,TRBV5-6,NA,TRBJ2-1,CASSLDPFPRDPNNEQFF,TGTGCCAGCAGCTTGGATCCTTTTCCGCGGGACCCTAACAATGAGCAGTTCTTC
NA,TRBV7-6,NA,TRBJ1-2,CASSHKEGGYGYTF,TGTGCCAGCAGCCACAAGGAAGGGGGCTATGGCTACACCTTC
NA,TRBV12-5,NA,TRBJ2-5,CASGLGSLQETQYF,TGTGCTAGTGGTTTAGGCAGCCTCCAAGAGACCCAGTACTTC
many,TRBV15,TRBD2,TRBJ2-1,CATSKTSGNNEQFF,TGTGCCACCAGCAAAACTAGCGGTAACAATGAGCAGTTCTTC
few,TRBV4-1,NA,TRBJ1-1,CASSQDVYRSSLNTEAFF,TGCGCCAGCAGCCAAGATGTCTACAGGAGCTCCTTGAACACTGAAGCTTTCTTT
few,TRBV9,NA,TRBJ2-3,CASSAPDYPSTDTQYF,TGTGCCAGCAGCGCCCCGGACTATCCTAGCACAGATACGCAGTATTTT
NA,TRBV12-3/TRBV12-4,NA,TRBJ1-1,CASSTYREGTEAFF,TGTGCCAGCAGTACCTACAGGGAAGGCACTGAAGCTTTCTTT
NA,TRBV20-1,NA,TRBJ2-3,CSARDSRGRRGTDTQYF,TGCAGTGCTAGAGATAGTAGGGGACGAAGGGGCACAGATACGCAGTATTTT
NA,TRBV20-1,NA,TRBJ1-2,CSAREVDGYTF,TGCAGTGCTAGAGAGGTAGATGGCTACACCTTC
few,TRBV24-1,TRBD1,TRBJ2-5,CATSDFDRDRGLETQYF,TGTGCCACCAGTGATTTCGATCGGGACAGGGGGCTTGAGACCCAGTACTTC
NA,TRBV9,NA,TRBJ1-1,CASRAGSMNTEAFF,TGTGCCAGCAGGGCAGGCAGTATGAACACTGAAGCTTTCTTT
NA,TRBV27,NA,TRBJ2-3,CASSLYRTNTDTQYF,TGTGCCAGCAGTTTATACCGGACCAACACAGATACGCAGTATTTT
NA,TRBV27,NA,TRBJ2-1,CASSWGSEVSLSEQFF,TGTGCCAGCTCCTGGGGTTCCGAAGTCTCCTTAAGTGAGCAGTTCTTC
NA,TRBV6-5,TRBD1,TRBJ1-2,CASSLSRQGNYGYTF,TGTGCCAGCAGTCTCTCCCGACAGGGGAACTATGGCTACACCTTC
NA,TRBV14,NA,TRBJ2-2,CASSQDLGELFF,TGTGCCAGCAGCCAAGATCTCGGGGAGCTGTTTTTT
NA,TRBV6-4,NA,TRBJ2-2,CASSDSGNTGELFF,TGTGCCAGCAGTGACTCCGGGAACACCGGGGAGCTGTTTTTT
NA,TRBV29-1,TRBD1,TRBJ1-1,CSVEIGQGREAFF,TGCAGCGTTGAGATAGGACAGGGGAGGGAAGCTTTCTTT
few,TRBV2,NA,TRBJ2-5,CASKDWALETQYF,TGTGCCAGCAAAGATTGGGCTCTGGAAACCCAGTACTTC
few,TRBV20-1,NA,TRBJ2-3,CSALQDFVSVDTQYF,TGCAGTGCCCTTCAGGACTTCGTATCCGTGGATACGCAGTATTTT
NA,TRBV2,TRBD1,TRBJ1-4,CATRGTGDHEKLFF,TGTGCCACCCGTGGGACAGGGGATCATGAAAAACTGTTTTTT
NA,TRBV27,NA,TRBJ1-1,CASSYGMGGGNTEAFF,TGTGCCAGCAGTTACGGGATGGGTGGGGGAAACACTGAAGCTTTCTTT
NA,TRBV27,NA,TRBJ2-7,CASRPAALYEQYF,TGTGCCAGCAGGCCCGCCGCCCTATACGAGCAGTACTTC
once,TRBV20-1,NA,TRBJ2-7,CSARRQKTRHHIYEQYF,TGCAGTGCTAGACGGCAAAAAACTAGACACCATATCTACGAGCAGTACTTC
once,TRBV7-9,NA,TRBJ1-1,CASSPRVAGAVGTEAFF,TGTGCCAGCAGCCCAAGGGTGGCCGGGGCGGTAGGCACTGAAGCTTTCTTT
few,TRBV29-1,TRBD2,TRBJ2-3,CSVEGAVTSGRTDTQYF,TGCAGCGTTGAAGGGGCAGTCACTAGCGGGAGAACAGATACGCAGTATTTT
few,TRBV7-9,NA,TRBJ2-5,CASSLVDRPGRQETQYF,TGTGCCAGCAGCTTAGTCGACAGGCCGGGGAGGCAAGAGACCCAGTACTTC
few,TRBV20-1,TRBD2,TRBJ2-5,CSARRLAGDMVQYF,TGCAGTGCGCGTAGACTAGCGGGAGACATGGTGCAGTACTTC
NA,TRBV4-2,TRBD2,TRBJ2-3,CASSQVGGAGTTDTQYF,TGTGCCAGCAGCCAAGTTGGGGGAGCGGGGACCACAGATACGCAGTATTTT
few,TRBV20-1,NA,TRBJ2-5,CSASRAAQETQYF,TGCAGTGCTAGCCGGGCAGCCCAAGAGACCCAGTACTTC
few,TRBV2,TRBD2,TRBJ2-5,CASSERAGGSETQYF,TGTGCCAGCAGTGAGAGAGCGGGAGGGTCAGAGACCCAGTACTTC
few,TRBV7-9,NA,TRBJ1-1,CASSFYGSTEAFF,TGTGCCAGCAGCTTTTATGGGAGCACTGAAGCTTTCTTT
few,TRBV2,TRBD1,TRBJ2-1,CASSVGQGPQQFF,TGTGCCAGCAGTGTCGGACAGGGCCCTCAGCAGTTCTTC
NA,TRBV7-3,NA,TRBJ1-1,CASSLTLYSTEAFF,TGTGCCAGCAGCTTAACGCTCTACAGCACTGAAGCTTTCTTT
NA,TRBV5-1,TRBD2,TRBJ2-5,CASSPLAGVLNEQYF,TGCGCCAGCAGCCCACTAGCGGGAGTTCTCAATGAGCAGTACTTC
NA,TRBV4-1,NA,TRBJ1-5,CASSQVWGAESNQPQHF,TGCGCCAGCAGCCAAGTATGGGGCGCGGAGAGCAATCAGCCCCAGCATTTT
NA,TRBV28,TRBD1,TRBJ1-5,CASSSTRDRRGQPQHF,TGTGCCAGCAGTTCTACTCGGGACAGGAGAGGGCAGCCCCAGCATTTT
NA,TRBV6-5,NA,TRBJ1-1,CASSYISHTEAFF,TGTGCCAGCAGTTACATCTCACACACTGAAGCTTTCTTT
NA,TRBV28,TRBD1,TRBJ1-3,CASSEDRTGNTIYF,TGTGCCAGCAGTGAGGACAGGACTGGAAACACCATATATTTT